This T cell receptor (beta chain) was retrieved from a study of blood T cells in healthy people across ages. Study-wide findings and caveats: One million T cells yielded diversity estimates that were considered underestimates. A strong correlation between TCR beta diversity and naive T cell percentage was seen.

Then a second PCR, running about 6 to 12 cycles, was carried out with a sample-barcoded 5' primer and a J-beta primer mix. One entry per CDR3 protein, called by TCRdb with MiXCR from the 5' RACE reads. The repertoire has hundreds of thousands of distinct CDR3 sequences, 27% of them found once; the top ten carry 3% to 4.5%. Germline CDR1 is SGHRS and CDR2 is YFSETQ. The CDR3 has 18 residues. With V trimmed by 0 bases and J by 8 bases, 16 bases remained unmatched. Remarks on this clonotype: Its antigen is not known.

Another study also made use of these data, one on T cells of mothers and their children.

Material for sequencing was blood. The rearrangement uses TRBV5-1 and TRBJ2-1; 8 bases line up with TRBD1. This TCR was recovered from a boy aged 2 to 10 in good health. As DNA, the CDR3 is TGCGCCAGCAGCTTGGTGTATCCCGGGACAGGAGGTTGGGATGAGCAGTTCTTC. This encodes CASSLVYPGTGGWDEQFF. The full variable domain, completed using reference TRBV5-1 and TRBJ2-1, is KAGVTQTPRYLIKTRGQQVTLSCSPISGHRSVSWYQQTPGQGLQFLFEYFSETQRNKGNFPGRFSGRQFSNSRSEMNVSTLELGDSALYLCASSLVYPGTGGWDEQFFGPGTRLTVL.